This TCR beta chain is from a study of neurological immune-mediated disorders. This clonotype was counted at least ten times. TCRdb recomputed calls from the 5' RACE reads with MiXCR, one row per CDR3 protein. In the table there are around 40,000 distinct CDR3 sequences, roughly 13% of which are singletons. The receptor was derived from a female donor in good health. The sample comprised PBMCs.

The chain's CDR3 is CASSYGTVANYGYTF. The CDR3 DNA follows: TGTGCCAGCAGTTACGGGACGGTGGCTAACTATGGCTACACCTTC. The chain carries TRBV6-5 and TRBJ1-2, with D possibly matching TRBD1 (5 bases). CDR3 length: 15 amino acids. The germline V gene has CDR1 MNHEY and CDR2 SVGAGI. The ends were cut back, 2 bases at V and 0 bases at J, with 10 bases in the middle.